One sample yielded the 10 T cell receptor beta chains listed below, sequenced in a study of CD8+CD57+ T cells in acquired aplastic anemia. Whoever was chosen for sequencing had shown CD8+CD57+ cell expansion by flow cytometry. Profiling of TCR beta VDJ combinations and CDR3 sequences used genomic DNA as template. TCRdb independently ran MiXCR on the reads; one entry per CDR3 protein. The sample lists just over 450,000 distinct CDR3 sequences, around 30% occurring once. Sequenced sample: sorted CD4+, CD8+, or CD8+CD57+ T cells (not recorded which) from PBMCs. These receptor sequences come from a human donor with aplastic anemia.

This clonotype was counted once. The chain recombines TRBV24-1 with TRBJ2-3, with TRBD2 identical over 7 bases. The junction had 6 bases not matched to a gene; V was cut back by 5 bases and J by 2 bases. The V gene's germline CDR1 is KGHDR and CDR2 SFDVKD. The CDR3 runs to 15 residues. The CDR3 sequence is CATSGLAENTDTQYF. The DNA for the CDR3 is TGTGCCACCAGTGGCCTAGCGGAAAACACAGATACGCAGTATTTT.

This clonotype was counted between two and nine times. The rearrangement uses TRBV28 and TRBJ1-6; TRBD1 aligns across 10 bases. CDR1 is MDHEN, CDR2 SYDVKM, per germline. The length of the CDR3 is 15 residues. J gave up 6 bases and V 5 bases, and 4 bases lay outside the gene matches. The DNA for the CDR3 is TGTGCCAGCAGTGAGGGACAGGGGCCTAATTCACCCCTCCACTTT. It translates to CASSEGQGPNSPLHF.

With regard to this clonotype: The junction does not match germline at one end; this may be a read error. This chain joins TRBV10-3 and TRBJ2-7; no clear D gene. Germline CDR1 is ENHRY and CDR2 is SYGVKD. The CDR3 has 14 amino acids. CDR3 in DNA: TGTGCCATCAGTGATTTTGACTTCGCCTACGAGCGGTACTTC. Protein sequence: CAISDFDFAYERYF.

Many counts were recorded for this clonotype. The V call is TRBV29-1, the J call TRBJ1-2, with unresolved D. This CDR3 has 13 residues. Germline V lookup: CDR1 SQVTM, CDR2 ANQGSEA. The germline V and J ends were trimmed by 3 bases and 7 bases, with 15 bases remaining between them. In DNA form, the CDR3 reads TGCAGCGTTGATTCGTCGGGTTCGGGTGGCTACACCTTC. It specifies CSVDSSGSGGYTF.

The sample holds a few counts of this clonotype. V is TRBV9 and J is TRBJ2-3; TRBD2 matches 9 bases. The CDR3 totals 15 residues. V gave up 3 bases and J gave up 8 bases; unmatched junction bases: 10. CDR1 is SGDLS, CDR2 YYNGEE, per germline. CDR3 sequence (DNA): TGTGCCAGCAGCGGTGGGACTAGCCGTTCGGGTACGCAGTATTTT. Protein sequence: CASSGGTSRSGTQYF.

J is TRBJ1-2 and V is TRBV5-1; D gene ambiguous. Germline V gene lookup returns CDR1 SGHRS and CDR2 YFSETQ. Trimming shortened V by 4 bases and J by 6 bases, and 16 bases separated the two germline ends. The CDR3 extends over 14 amino acids. CDR3 sequence: CASSPFLNNDGYTF. The DNA of the CDR3 is TGCGCCAGCAGCCCTTTCCTTAACAACGATGGCTACACCTTC.

The V call is TRBV10-3, the J call TRBJ2-7; 7 bases fit TRBD2. After removal of 10 bases from V and 5 bases from J, the junction contained 8 bases not matched to a gene. The CDR3 runs to 12 residues. CDR1 and CDR2 from the germline V gene are ENHRY and SYGVKD. The DNA of the CDR3 is TGTGCCACCAGGCATCGGGAGGACGAGCAGTACTTC. Residues: CATRHREDEQYF.

This clonotype was seen repeatedly, ten times or more. The CDR3 DNA follows: TGTGCCATCAGCGGACAGGATGAGCAGTTCTTC. It specifies CAISGQDEQFF. The V call is TRBV10-3, the J call TRBJ2-1; 7 nucleotides agree with TRBD1. Germline CDR1 ENHRY, CDR2 SYGVKD. This CDR3 spans 11 amino acids. V lost 6 bases and J lost 8; bases outside the gene matches: 1.

This clonotype has a single count. A much larger clone sits a single nucleotide away, making a read error possible. The chain uses TRBV20-1 and TRBJ2-5; 8 bases fit TRBD2. The V and J ends lost 1 base and 7 bases, in that order; junction bases with no gene match: 5. The CDR3 covers 13 residues. The germline CDR1 and CDR2 sequences are DFQATT and SNEGSKA (reference sequence). This chain's CDR3 is CSARVGLDRTQYF. In nucleotides, the CDR3 is TGCAGTGCTAGAGTGGGACTAGATCGGACCCAGTACTTC.

This clonotype appeared once. The chain recombines TRBV6-5 with TRBJ1-2, with D unresolved. V was shortened by 11 bases and J by 1 base, with 5 bases between the two germline ends. Germline V gene lookup returns CDR1 MNHEY and CDR2 SVGAGI. The CDR3 sequence is 10 residues long. CDR3 coding DNA: TGTGCCGGCTTTAACTATGGCTACACCTTC. As protein: CAGFNYGYTF.